These 9 T cell receptor beta chains were sequenced from one sample in a study of identical twins. TCRdb re-derived calls from the 5' RACE reads in MiXCR, one entry per CDR3 protein. The sample lists fewer than 500,000 distinct CDR3 sequences; more than 20% were seen once. These data are also associated with another study on T cells expressing NK-cell markers.

The sequenced sample consisted of CD4+ T cells sorted from blood. The receptors were sampled from a woman aged 18-35 years in good health.

This clonotype has only a few counts. The chain's CDR3 is CASSLSPIYEQYF. In DNA form, the CDR3 reads TGTGCCAGCAGTTTAAGTCCCATTTACGAGCAGTACTTC. The chain employs TRBV12-3 or TRBV12-4 and TRBJ2-7; D gene unclear. The germline V and J ends were trimmed by 2 bases and 4 bases, with 9 bases remaining between them. The CDR3 consists of 13 residues.

The table lists this clonotype with many counts. The chain has TRBV20-1 and TRBJ1-1, with a weak D call TRBD1 (5 bases). The germline gives CDR1 DFQATT, CDR2 SNEGSKA (reference sequence). The CDR3 consists of 13 residues. V was cut by 3 bases and J by 5 bases, with 13 bases left in between. The CDR3 protein is CSARGGVGTEAFF. Here the CDR3 DNA reads TGCAGTGCTAGGGGAGGGGTCGGGACTGAAGCTTTCTTT.

This clonotype came up a few times. V gene TRBV6-5 combines with J gene TRBJ2-1, with 7 bases that match TRBD2. J lost 4 bases, V lost 0 bases, and 6 bases had no gene match. The CDR3 is made up of 16 amino acids. The germline V gene encodes CDR1 MNHEY and CDR2 SVGAGI. This CDR3 reads CASSYSSASGYNEQFF. CDR3 sequence (DNA): TGTGCCAGCAGTTACTCGTCGGCTAGCGGTTACAATGAGCAGTTCTTC.

V is TRBV4-3 and J is TRBJ2-2; D may be TRBD2 (7 bases). V was shortened by 4 bases and J by 6 bases, with 12 bases between the two germline ends. The CDR3 totals 14 residues. Looked up from germline, CDR1 is LGHNA and CDR2 is YSLEER. CDR3 DNA: TGCGCCAGCAGCCCCACGGGGGGCCCCGGGGAGCTGTTTTTT. Translated: CASSPTGGPGELFF.

V gene TRBV11-1 combines with J gene TRBJ2-7; D unresolved. This CDR3 region has 13 residues. Deletions cut 0 bases from V and 7 bases from J, with 10 bases between. CDR1 SGHAT and CDR2 FQDESV come from the germline V gene (reference sequence). For the CDR3, the DNA is TGTGCCAGCAGCTTAGCGGATATACGGGAGCAGTACTTC. It codes for CASSLADIREQYF.

The chain combines TRBV24-1 with TRBJ1-2, with TRBD1 as a possible D gene (6 bases). Trimming left V 0 bases short and J 5 bases short, with 9 bases between. CDR3 length: 14 residues. The germline V gene has CDR1 KGHDR and CDR2 SFDVKD. The CDR3 DNA is TGTGCCACCAGTGATTTGCACAGGGCTTATGGCTACACCTTC. It codes for CATSDLHRAYGYTF.

This clonotype was picked up a small number of times. This sequence joins TRBV6-5 and TRBJ1-1; no clear D gene. CDR1 MNHEY and CDR2 SVGAGI come from the germline V gene. Trimming took 5 bases from V and 5 from J, leaving 9 bases between them. The CDR3 covers 12 residues. The CDR3 region is CASSGRWTEAFF. In DNA, the CDR3 is TGTGCCAGCAGTGGCCGGTGGACTGAAGCTTTCTTT.

The rearrangement links TRBV6-2 or TRBV6-3 to TRBJ2-7; D remains ambiguous. Germline CDR1 reads MNHEY; CDR2 reads SVGEGT. The CDR3 sequence is 17 residues long. The V gene lost 4 bases and the J gene lost 0 bases, with 19 bases spanning the gap. The CDR3 sequence is CASSFHRLARFSYEQYF. CDR3 coding DNA: TGTGCCAGCAGTTTCCACCGACTGGCTCGGTTCTCCTACGAGCAGTACTTC.

In this sample, this clonotype turned up once. This chain joins TRBV11-1 and TRBJ2-4; 11 nucleotides line up with TRBD2. The CDR3 contains 19 residues. From germline, CDR1 is SGHAT and CDR2 FQDESV (reference sequence). Losses at the gene ends were 0 bases for V and 1 base for J; bases not matched to a gene: 8. CDR3 amino acids: CASSLALAGAVRAKNIQYF. For the CDR3, the DNA is TGTGCCAGCAGCTTAGCACTAGCGGGAGCGGTCAGGGCCAAAAACATTCAGTACTTC.